The clone carrying this TCR beta chain has only a few counts. Each cDNA molecule carried a unique molecular identifier. TCRdb analysed the 5' RACE reads with MiXCR anew, one entry per CDR3 protein. Among roughly 72,000 distinct CDR3 sequences listed, around 13% were seen once. This specimen belongs to a study of early T cells in non-severe SARS-CoV-2 infection. On the study more broadly: The study sequenced bulk RNA from unsorted whole blood, with chains unpaired.

The CDR3 is made up of 14 amino acids. Germline V CDR1 and CDR2: SQVTM, ANQGSEA. V shed 6 bases and J 5 bases; nucleotides not matched to a gene: 3. The TCR sequence derives from an adult who was a healthcare worker with PCR-confirmed SARS-CoV-2 infection or an uninfected control (not recorded which). The chain carries TRBV29-1 and TRBJ2-1; TRBD2 matches at 14 bases. Specimen: whole blood. CDR3 region: CSVAGLAGDNEQFF. In nucleotides, the CDR3 is TGCAGCGTGGCGGGACTAGCGGGGGACAATGAGCAGTTCTTC.